These T cell receptor beta chains were read from a single sample in a study of stem cell transplantation in POMP-related autoinflammatory disease. Produced via immunoSEQ multiplex PCR; TCRdb's table is partial and in-frame only. Of thousands of clones listed, 80% to 95% are singletons. Material: CD8+ T cells from PBMCs, obtained before stem cell transplantation. The receptors here all came from a human donor with POMP-related autoinflammation and immune dysregulation (PRAID). CDR3s include the opening cysteine and the closing phenylalanine or tryptophan. D genes are given only for firm matches. Size is stated for part of the rows, as once, few or many counts, or as a class when the clone is expanded.

>TRBD1|TRBJ2-7|15|-|TRBV15
CATSRGWSGGSEQYF
TGTGCCACCAGCAGAGGTTGGTCAGGGGGTAGCGAGCAGTACTTC
>-|TRBJ1-5|15|-|TRBV6-5
CASSYSGSGNQPQHF
TGTGCCAGCAGTTACTCGGGCTCAGGAAATCAGCCCCAGCATTTT
>-|TRBJ1-2|12|few|TRBV6-1
CASNEEHYGYTF
TGTGCCAGCAATGAAGAGCACTATGGCTACACCTTC
>TRBD1|TRBJ2-7|14|-|TRBV2
CASSEGQLGHEQYF
TGTGCCAGCAGTGAGGGACAGCTAGGCCACGAGCAGTACTTC
>TRBD2|TRBJ2-2|17|once|TRBV5-4
CASSLGELAGPTGELFF
TGTGCCAGCAGCTTGGGTGAACTAGCGGGACCGACCGGGGAGCTGTTTTTT
>TRBD1|TRBJ1-5|15|-|TRBV4-1
CASSQGQGGNQPQHF
TGCGCCAGCAGCCAAGGACAGGGGGGGAATCAGCCCCAGCATTTT
>TRBD1|TRBJ1-6|16|-|TRBV5-1
CASSLSPGQYNSPLHF
TGCGCCAGCAGCTTATCTCCGGGACAGTATAATTCACCCCTCCACTTT
>-|TRBJ1-2|14|-|TRBV6-5
CASSLVSADYGYTF
TGTGCCAGCAGTTTAGTTTCAGCGGACTATGGCTACACCTTC
>-|TRBJ2-7|14|-|TRBV9
CASSVGGDTYEQYF
TGTGCCAGCAGCGTAGGGGGGGATACCTACGAGCAGTACTTC
>-|TRBJ2-7|11|once|TRBV20-1
CSAVGFYEQYF
TGCAGTGCGGTAGGGTTCTACGAGCAGTACTTC
>-|TRBJ1-2|17|-|TRBV6-1
CASSEALDRTFNYGYTF
TGTGCCAGCAGTGAAGCACTCGACAGGACCTTTAACTATGGCTACACCTTC
>-|TRBJ1-3|13|-|TRBV9
CASSSSSGNTIYF
TGTGCCAGCAGCTCTAGCTCTGGAAACACCATATATTTT
>-|TRBJ2-1|16|-|TRBV5-5
CASSFFGPSSYNEQFF
TGTGCCAGCAGCTTCTTCGGCCCGAGCTCCTACAATGAGCAGTTCTTC
>-|TRBJ1-2|13|once|TRBV7-9
CASSAGTVHGYTF
TGTGCCAGCAGCGCCGGGACTGTGCATGGCTACACCTTC
>TRBD1|TRBJ1-5|16|-|TRBV19
CASSPPRGRSNQPQHF
TGTGCCAGTAGTCCTCCAAGGGGGCGTTCCAATCAGCCCCAGCATTTT
>-|TRBJ1-1|14|-|TRBV7-9
CASSFPGADTEAFF
TGTGCCAGCAGCTTCCCCGGGGCGGACACTGAAGCTTTCTTT
>-|TRBJ1-2|15|few|TRBV27
CASTQTGLANYGYTF
TGTGCCAGCACCCAAACAGGGTTAGCTAACTATGGCTACACCTTC
>TRBD1|TRBJ2-2|14|-|TRBV27
CASSFQGATGELFF
TGTGCCAGCAGTTTTCAGGGGGCTACCGGGGAGCTGTTTTTT
>-|TRBJ1-5|15|-|TRBV4-1
CASSPGSVSNQPQHF
TGCGCCAGCAGCCCGGGGTCTGTCAGCAATCAGCCCCAGCATTTT
>-|TRBJ1-1|13|-|TRBV12-5
CASGLDRNTEAFF
TGTGCTAGTGGTTTGGACAGGAACACTGAAGCTTTCTTT
>TRBD1|TRBJ1-2|14|few|TRBV10-2
CASSDTGTAYGYTF
TGCGCCAGCAGCGATACCGGGACAGCCTATGGCTACACCTTC
>-|TRBJ1-2|12|-|TRBV7-6
CASSLSAGLLTF
TGTGCCAGCAGCTTATCGGCAGGTCTCCTCACCTTC
>TRBD1|TRBJ1-5|16|-|TRBV4-1
CASSQDRAGGVQPQHF
TGCGCCAGCAGCCAAGATAGGGCAGGGGGCGTTCAGCCCCAGCATTTT
>-|TRBJ2-1|12|-|TRBV5-4
CASSKGNNEQFF
TGTGCCAGCAGCAAAGGGAACAATGAGCAGTTCTTC
>-|TRBJ2-7|15|-|TRBV9
CASSVGDSGIYEQYF
TGTGCCAGCAGCGTAGGGGATAGCGGTATCTACGAGCAGTACTTC
>-|TRBJ1-1|13|-|TRBV9
CASSVEGGTEAFF
TGTGCCAGCAGCGTAGAAGGGGGCACTGAAGCTTTCTTT
>-|TRBJ2-3|12|once|TRBV11-2
CASSLISDTQYF
TGTGCCAGCAGCTTAATTTCAGATACGCAGTATTTT
>TRBD2|TRBJ2-3|17|-|TRBV9
CASSLSGGTRSTDTQYF
TGTGCCAGCAGCTTGTCGGGGGGGACTAGGAGCACAGATACGCAGTATTTT
>-|TRBJ1-4|16|-|TRBV19
CASSPVQGARNEKLFF
TGTGCCAGTAGTCCCGTACAGGGCGCCCGGAATGAAAAACTGTTTTTT
>-|TRBJ1-1|15|-|TRBV27
CASSLSLAPNTEAFF
TGTGCCAGCAGTTTATCGTTAGCTCCGAACACTGAAGCTTTCTTT
>-|TRBJ1-4|12|-|TRBV28
CASSLGNEKLFF
TGTGCCAGCAGTTTAGGAAATGAAAAACTGTTTTTT
>-|TRBJ2-7|13|-|TRBV7-2
CASSLDTRGEQYF
TGTGCCAGCAGCTTAGATACCAGGGGCGAGCAGTACTTC
>-|TRBJ1-5|13|-|TRBV27
CASSFRGGQPQHF
TGTGCCAGCAGTTTCAGGGGAGGGCAGCCCCAGCATTTT
>-|TRBJ1-5|12|once|TRBV28
CASSLSFQPQHF
TGTGCCAGCAGTTTAAGTTTTCAGCCCCAGCATTTT
>-|TRBJ1-2|11|-|TRBV5-6
CASSLYHGYTF
TGTGCCAGCAGCTTGTACCATGGCTACACCTTC
>-|TRBJ2-5|15|-|TRBV5-6
CASSRSRRYQETQYF
TGTGCCAGCAGCCGGTCGCGGCGATACCAAGAGACCCAGTACTTC
>TRBD2|TRBJ2-7|15|-|TRBV7-9
CASSLRLAGSYEQYF
TGTGCCAGCAGCTTGAGACTAGCGGGTTCCTACGAGCAGTACTTC
>TRBD2|TRBJ2-3|17|-|TRBV9
CASSPGTNGRKADTQYF
TGTGCCAGCTCCCCGGGGACTAACGGGAGGAAGGCAGATACGCAGTATTTT
>TRBD1|TRBJ1-2|14|-|TRBV19
CASSLPGQIYGYTF
TGTGCCAGTAGTCTCCCGGGACAGATCTATGGCTACACCTTC